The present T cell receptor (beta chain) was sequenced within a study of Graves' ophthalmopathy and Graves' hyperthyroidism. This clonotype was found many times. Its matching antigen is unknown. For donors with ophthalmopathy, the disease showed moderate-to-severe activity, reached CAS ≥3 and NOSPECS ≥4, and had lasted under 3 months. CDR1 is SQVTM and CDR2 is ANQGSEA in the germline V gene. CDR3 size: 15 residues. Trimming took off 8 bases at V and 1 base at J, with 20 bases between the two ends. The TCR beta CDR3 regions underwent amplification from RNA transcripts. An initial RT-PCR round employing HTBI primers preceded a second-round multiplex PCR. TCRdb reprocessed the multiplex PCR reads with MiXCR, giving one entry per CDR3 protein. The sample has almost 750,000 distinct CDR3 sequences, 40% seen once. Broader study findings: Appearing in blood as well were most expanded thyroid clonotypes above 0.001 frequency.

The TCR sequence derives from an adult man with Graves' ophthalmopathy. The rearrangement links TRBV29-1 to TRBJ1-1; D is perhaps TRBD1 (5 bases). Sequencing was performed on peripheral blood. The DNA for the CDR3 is TGCAGCCATTTCAGCCGGGGGGATGGGAACACTGAAGCTTTCTTT. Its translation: CSHFSRGDGNTEAFF.